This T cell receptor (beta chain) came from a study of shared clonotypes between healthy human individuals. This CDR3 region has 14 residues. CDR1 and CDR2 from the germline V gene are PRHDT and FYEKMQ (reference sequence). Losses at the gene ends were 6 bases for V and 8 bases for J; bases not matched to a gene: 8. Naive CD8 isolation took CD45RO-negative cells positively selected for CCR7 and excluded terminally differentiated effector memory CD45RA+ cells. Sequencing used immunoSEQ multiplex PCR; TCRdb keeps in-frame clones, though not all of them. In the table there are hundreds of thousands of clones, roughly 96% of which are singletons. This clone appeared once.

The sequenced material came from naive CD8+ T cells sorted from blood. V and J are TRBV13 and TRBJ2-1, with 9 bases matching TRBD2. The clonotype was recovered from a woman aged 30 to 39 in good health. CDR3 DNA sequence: TGTGCCAGCAGTCTCGGACTAGCGTACCATGAGCAGTTCTTC. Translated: CASSLGLAYHEQFF.